The text below deals with one TCR beta chain. The antigen is unknown. The time point is: blood 4 weeks post-SBRT, at nephrectomy. Sample treatment: 15 Gy SBRT to primary tumor, nephrectomy 4 weeks later. Nephrectomy followed 15 Gy stereotactic body radiation by 4 weeks. Serial blood draws occurred at baseline and 2 and 4 weeks post-SBRT. The tumor was a clear cell renal cell carcinoma. This entry belongs to a study of radiation and T cells in renal cell carcinoma. Study findings and constraints: Without pretreatment biopsies, baseline tumor clonotype presence was undetermined.

Trimming pared 4 bases from V and 8 bases from J, leaving 14 bases between. The CDR3 loop spans 14 amino acids. CDR1 is MNHNY, CDR2 SVGAGI, per germline (reference sequence). Profiled with immunoSEQ multiplex PCR; TCRdb holds only in-frame clones, not every one. Of about 170,000 clones in the sample, about nine tenths were seen once. The sequenced sample was blood, obtained from a patient whose treatment included radiotherapy and nephrectomy. The source of this sequence is a woman aged 45-65 years with renal cell carcinoma. J is TRBJ1-4 and V is TRBV6-6; no definite D call. The CDR3 DNA reads as TGTGCCAGCAGTTTAAACTCAAACGGCGAAAAACTGTTTTTT. Its translation: CASSLNSNGEKLFF.